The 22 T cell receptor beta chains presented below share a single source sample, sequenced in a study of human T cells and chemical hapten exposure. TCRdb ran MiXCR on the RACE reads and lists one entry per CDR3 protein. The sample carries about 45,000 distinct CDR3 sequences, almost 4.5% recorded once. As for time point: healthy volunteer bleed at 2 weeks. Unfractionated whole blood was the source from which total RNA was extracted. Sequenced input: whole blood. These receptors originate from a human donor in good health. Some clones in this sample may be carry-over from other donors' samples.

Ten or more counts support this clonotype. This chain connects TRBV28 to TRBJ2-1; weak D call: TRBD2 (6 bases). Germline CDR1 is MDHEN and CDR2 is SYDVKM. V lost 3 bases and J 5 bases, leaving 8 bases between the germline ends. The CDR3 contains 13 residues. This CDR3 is CASSFGTHNEQFF. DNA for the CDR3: TGTGCCAGCAGTTTCGGGACTCACAATGAGCAGTTCTTC.

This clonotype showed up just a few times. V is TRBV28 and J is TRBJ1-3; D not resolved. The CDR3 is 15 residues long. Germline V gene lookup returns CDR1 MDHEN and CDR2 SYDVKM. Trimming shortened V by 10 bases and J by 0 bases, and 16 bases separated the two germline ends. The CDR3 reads CATTLDSISGNTIYF. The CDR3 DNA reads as TGTGCCACCACCCTAGATTCGATCTCTGGAAACACCATATATTTT. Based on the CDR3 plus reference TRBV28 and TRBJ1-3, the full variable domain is DVKVTQSSRYLVKRTGEKVFLECVQDMDHENMFWYRQDPGLGLRLIYFSYDVKMKEKGDIPEGYSVSREKKERFSLILESASTNQTSMYLCATTLDSISGNTIYFGEGSWLTVV.

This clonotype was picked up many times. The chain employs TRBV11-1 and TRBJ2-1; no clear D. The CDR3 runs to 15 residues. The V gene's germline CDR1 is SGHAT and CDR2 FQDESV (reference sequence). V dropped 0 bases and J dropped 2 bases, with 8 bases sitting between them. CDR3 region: CASSLARGAYNEQFF. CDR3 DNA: TGTGCCAGCAGCTTAGCTCGCGGAGCCTACAATGAGCAGTTCTTC.

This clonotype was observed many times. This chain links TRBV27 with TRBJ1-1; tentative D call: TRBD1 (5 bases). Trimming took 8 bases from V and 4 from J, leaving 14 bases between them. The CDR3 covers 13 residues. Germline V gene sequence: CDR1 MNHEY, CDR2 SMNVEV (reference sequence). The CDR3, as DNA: TGTGCCAGCCGGGACGCGGAGGTCACTGAAGCTTTCTTT. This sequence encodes CASRDAEVTEAFF.

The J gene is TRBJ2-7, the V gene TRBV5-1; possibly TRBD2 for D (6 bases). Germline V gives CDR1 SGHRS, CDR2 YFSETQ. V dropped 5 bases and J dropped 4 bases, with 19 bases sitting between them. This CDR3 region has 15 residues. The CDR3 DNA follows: TGCGCCAGCAGTTCCTCCGGGACTGCGGCGTACGAGCAGTACTTC. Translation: CASSSSGTAAYEQYF. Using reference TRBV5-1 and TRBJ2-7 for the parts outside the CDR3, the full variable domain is KAGVTQTPRYLIKTRGQQVTLSCSPISGHRSVSWYQQTPGQGLQFLFEYFSETQRNKGNFPGRFSGRQFSNSRSEMNVSTLELGDSALYLCASSSSGTAAYEQYFGPGTRLTVT.

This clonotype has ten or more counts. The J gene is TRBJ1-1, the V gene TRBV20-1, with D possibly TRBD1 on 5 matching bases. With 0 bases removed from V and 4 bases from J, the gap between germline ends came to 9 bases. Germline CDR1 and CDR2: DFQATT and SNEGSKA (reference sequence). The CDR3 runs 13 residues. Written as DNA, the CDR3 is TGCAGTGCTAGAGATTTTGGGGGCACTGAAGCTTTCTTT. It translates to CSARDFGGTEAFF.

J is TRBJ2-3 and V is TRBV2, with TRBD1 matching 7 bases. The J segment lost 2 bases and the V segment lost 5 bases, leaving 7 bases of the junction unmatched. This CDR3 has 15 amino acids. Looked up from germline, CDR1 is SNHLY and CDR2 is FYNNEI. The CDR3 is CASSKDRADTDTQYF. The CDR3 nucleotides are TGTGCCAGCAGTAAAGACAGGGCGGACACAGATACGCAGTATTTT. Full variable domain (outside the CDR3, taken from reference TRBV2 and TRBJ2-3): EPEVTQTPSHQVTQMGQEVILRCVPISNHLYFYWYRQILGQKVEFLVSFYNNEISEKSEIFDDQFSVERPDGSNFTLKIRSTKLEDSAMYFCASSKDRADTDTQYFGPGTRLTVL.

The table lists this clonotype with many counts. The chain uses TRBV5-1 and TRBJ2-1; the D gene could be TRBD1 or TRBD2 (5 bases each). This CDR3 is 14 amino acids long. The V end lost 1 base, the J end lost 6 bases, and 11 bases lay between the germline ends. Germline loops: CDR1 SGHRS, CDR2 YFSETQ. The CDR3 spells CASSLQSGGNEQFF. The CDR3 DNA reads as TGCGCCAGCAGCTTGCAAAGTGGGGGCAATGAGCAGTTCTTC.

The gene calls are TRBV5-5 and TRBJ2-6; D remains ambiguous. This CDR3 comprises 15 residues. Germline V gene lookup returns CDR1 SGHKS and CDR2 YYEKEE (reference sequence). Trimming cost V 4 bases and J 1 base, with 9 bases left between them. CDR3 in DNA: TGTGCCAGCAGCCCGACCGGTTCTGGGGCCAACGTCCTGACTTTC. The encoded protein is CASSPTGSGANVLTF.

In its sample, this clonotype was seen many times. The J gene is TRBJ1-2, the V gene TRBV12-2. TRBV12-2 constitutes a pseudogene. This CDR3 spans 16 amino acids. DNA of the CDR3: TGTGCAAGTCGCTTAGCCCCCAGCAGCACCAACTATGGCTACACCTTC. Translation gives CASRLAPSSTNYGYTF.

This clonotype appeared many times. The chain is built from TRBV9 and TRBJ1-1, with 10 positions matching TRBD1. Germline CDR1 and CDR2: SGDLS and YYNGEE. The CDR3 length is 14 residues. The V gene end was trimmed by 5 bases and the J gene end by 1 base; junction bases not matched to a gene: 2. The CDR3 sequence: CASRRDRGNTEAFF. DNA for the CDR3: TGTGCCAGCAGACGGGACAGGGGGAACACTGAAGCTTTCTTT.

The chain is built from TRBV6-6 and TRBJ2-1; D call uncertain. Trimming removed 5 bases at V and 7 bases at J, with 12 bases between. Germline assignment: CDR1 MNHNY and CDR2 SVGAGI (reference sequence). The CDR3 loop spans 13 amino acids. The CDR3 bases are TGTGCCAGCAGTCTGGACGCCAGGAATGAGCAGTTCTTC. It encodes CASSLDARNEQFF.

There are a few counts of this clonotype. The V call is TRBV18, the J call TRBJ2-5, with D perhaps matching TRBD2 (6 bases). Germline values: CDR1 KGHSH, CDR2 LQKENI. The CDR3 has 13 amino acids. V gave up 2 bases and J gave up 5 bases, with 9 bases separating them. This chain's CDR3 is CASSPGEAETQYF. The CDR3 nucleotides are TGTGCCAGCTCACCAGGGGAGGCGGAGACCCAGTACTTC.

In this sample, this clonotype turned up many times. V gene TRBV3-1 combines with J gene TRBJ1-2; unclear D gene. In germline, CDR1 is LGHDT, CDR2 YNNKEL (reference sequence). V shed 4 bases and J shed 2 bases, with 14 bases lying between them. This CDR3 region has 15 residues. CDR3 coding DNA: TGTGCCAGCAGCCCCCTCCCCGGACTCAACTATGGCTACACCTTC. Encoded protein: CASSPLPGLNYGYTF.

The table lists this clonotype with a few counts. Here the CDR3 reads CASSQTRVDNSPLHF. CDR3 in DNA: TGTGCCAGCAGCCAGACCAGGGTGGATAATTCACCCCTCCACTTT. The V and J genes are TRBV14 and TRBJ1-6; the D gene is possibly TRBD1 (5 bases). The CDR3 length is 15 residues. Trimming left V 3 bases short and J 5 bases short, with 11 bases between. Germline V gene lookup returns CDR1 SGHDN and CDR2 FVKESK.

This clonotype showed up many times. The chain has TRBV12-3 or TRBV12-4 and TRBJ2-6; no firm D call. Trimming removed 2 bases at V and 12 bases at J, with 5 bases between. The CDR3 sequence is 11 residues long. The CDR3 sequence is CASSLSLVLTF. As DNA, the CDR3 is TGTGCCAGCAGTTTAAGTCTCGTCCTGACTTTC.

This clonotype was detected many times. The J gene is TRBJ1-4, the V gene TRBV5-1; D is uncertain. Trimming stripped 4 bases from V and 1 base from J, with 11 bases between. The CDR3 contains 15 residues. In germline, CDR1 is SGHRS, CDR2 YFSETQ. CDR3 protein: CASSRGRGTNEKLFF. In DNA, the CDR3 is TGCGCCAGCAGCCGCGGTCGAGGAACTAATGAAAAACTGTTTTTT.

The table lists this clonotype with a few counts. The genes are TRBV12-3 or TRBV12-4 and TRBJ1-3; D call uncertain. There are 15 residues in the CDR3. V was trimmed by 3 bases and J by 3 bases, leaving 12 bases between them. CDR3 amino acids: CASSFEGFYGNTIYF. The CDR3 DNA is TGTGCCAGCAGTTTTGAAGGCTTTTATGGAAACACCATATATTTT.

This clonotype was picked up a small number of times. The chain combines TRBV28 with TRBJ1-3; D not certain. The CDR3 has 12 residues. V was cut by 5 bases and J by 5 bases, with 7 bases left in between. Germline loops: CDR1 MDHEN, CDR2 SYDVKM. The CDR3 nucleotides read TGTGCCAGCAGTCTCTCGCGAAACACCATATATTTT. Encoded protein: CASSLSRNTIYF. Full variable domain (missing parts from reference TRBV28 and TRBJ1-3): DVKVTQSSRYLVKRTGEKVFLECVQDMDHENMFWYRQDPGLGLRLIYFSYDVKMKEKGDIPEGYSVSREKKERFSLILESASTNQTSMYLCASSLSRNTIYFGEGSWLTVV.

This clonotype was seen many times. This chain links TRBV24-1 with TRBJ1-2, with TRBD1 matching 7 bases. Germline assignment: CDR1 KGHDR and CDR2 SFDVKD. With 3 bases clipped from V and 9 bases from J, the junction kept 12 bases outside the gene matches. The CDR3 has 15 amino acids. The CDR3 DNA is TGTGCCACCAGTGATCCCGGGACAGCTGATTATCGCTACACCTTC. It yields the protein CATSDPGTADYRYTF.

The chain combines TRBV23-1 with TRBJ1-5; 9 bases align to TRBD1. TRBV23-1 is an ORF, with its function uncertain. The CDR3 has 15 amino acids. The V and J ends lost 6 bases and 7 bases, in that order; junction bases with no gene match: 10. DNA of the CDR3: TGCGCCAGCAGGTCCCGGGACAGGGTTCGACAGCCCCAGCATTTT. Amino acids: CASRSRDRVRQPQHF.

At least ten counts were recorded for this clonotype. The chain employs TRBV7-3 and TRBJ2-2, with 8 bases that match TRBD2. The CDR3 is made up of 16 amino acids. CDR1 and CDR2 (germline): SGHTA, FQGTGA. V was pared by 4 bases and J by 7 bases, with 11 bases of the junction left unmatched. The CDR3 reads CASSSPGLVSGGELFF. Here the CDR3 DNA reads TGTGCCAGCAGCTCCCCGGGACTAGTGTCAGGCGGGGAGCTGTTTTTT.